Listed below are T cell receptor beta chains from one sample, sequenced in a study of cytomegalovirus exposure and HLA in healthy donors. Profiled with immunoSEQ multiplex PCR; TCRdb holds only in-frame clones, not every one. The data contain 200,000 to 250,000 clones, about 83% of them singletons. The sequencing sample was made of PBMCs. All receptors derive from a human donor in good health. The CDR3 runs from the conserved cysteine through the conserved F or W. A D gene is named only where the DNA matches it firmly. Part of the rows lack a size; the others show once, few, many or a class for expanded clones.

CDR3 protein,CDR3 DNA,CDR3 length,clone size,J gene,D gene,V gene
CSVGLAAFNEQFF,TGCAGCGTTGGACTAGCGGCGTTCAATGAGCAGTTCTTC,13,NA,TRBJ2-1,TRBD2,TRBV29-1
CASSLTGTGFYEQYF,TGTGCCAGCAGCTTAACCGGGACAGGGTTTTACGAGCAGTACTTC,15,NA,TRBJ2-7,TRBD1,TRBV7-3
CASSSDSFSYEQYF,TGTGCCAGCAGTTCAGACTCGTTCTCCTACGAGCAGTACTTC,14,NA,TRBJ2-7,NA,TRBV27
CASHPNRLATNEKLFF,TGTGCCAGCCACCCGAACAGGCTTGCAACTAATGAAAAACTGTTTTTT,16,once,TRBJ1-4,NA,TRBV19
CASSIYSSGSGEQYF,TGTGCCAGTAGTATCTATTCTAGCGGGAGCGGCGAGCAGTACTTC,15,NA,TRBJ2-7,TRBD2,TRBV19
CASSLIDRRYYTGELFF,TGTGCCAGCAGCCTGATCGACAGGCGGTACTACACCGGGGAGCTGTTTTTT,17,NA,TRBJ2-2,NA,TRBV5-8
CASSAGTSGRNTQYF,TGTGCCAGCAGTGCTGGGACTAGCGGGAGAAATACGCAGTATTTT,15,NA,TRBJ2-3,TRBD2,TRBV25-1
CASSSGQGRHYGYTF,TGTGCCAGCAGCTCAGGACAGGGGCGACACTATGGCTACACCTTC,15,NA,TRBJ1-2,TRBD1,TRBV7-6
CASSQRTGGRGNQPQHF,TGTGCCAGTAGCCAAAGGACAGGCGGTCGGGGCAATCAGCCCCAGCATTTT,17,NA,TRBJ1-5,TRBD1,TRBV19
CASSIGWRRGYTEAFF,TGTGCCAGTAGTATAGGTTGGAGAAGGGGCTACACTGAAGCTTTCTTT,16,NA,TRBJ1-1,NA,TRBV19
CASSNSGEISYEQYF,TGCGCCAGCAGCAATTCCGGGGAGATCTCCTACGAGCAGTACTTC,15,NA,TRBJ2-7,NA,TRBV23-1
CASSESIAGIYNEQFF,TGCGCCAGCAGTGAGTCGATAGCGGGTATCTACAATGAGCAGTTCTTC,16,NA,TRBJ2-1,TRBD2,TRBV10-1
CASSLGGQGHFTDTQYF,TGTGCCAGCAGCTTAGGAGGACAGGGACACTTCACAGATACGCAGTATTTT,17,NA,TRBJ2-3,TRBD1,TRBV13
CASSQGTPVIVNTIYF,TGTGCCAGCAGCCAAGGGACTCCAGTCATTGTAAACACCATATATTTT,16,NA,TRBJ1-3,NA,TRBV14
CASSRDTSYNEQFF,TGTGCCAGTAGCCGGGACACTTCCTACAATGAGCAGTTCTTC,14,NA,TRBJ2-1,NA,TRBV19
CASSPAGHPQETQYF,TGTGCCAGCAGCCCCGCAGGACACCCCCAAGAGACCCAGTACTTC,15,NA,TRBJ2-5,NA,TRBV9
CASSPQQGLYGYTF,TGTGCCAGCAGCCCCCAACAGGGATTGTACGGCTACACCTTC,14,NA,TRBJ1-2,NA,TRBV6-5
CASSLSGGAGEKLFF,TGTGCCAGCAGTTTATCAGGGGGCGCGGGTGAAAAACTGTTTTTT,15,NA,TRBJ1-4,TRBD1,TRBV27
CASSLRAGGWTGELFF,TGTGCCAGCAGCCTCCGAGCGGGGGGGTGGACCGGGGAGCTGTTTTTT,16,NA,TRBJ2-2,TRBD2,TRBV9
CASSAGLYGYTF,TGTGCCAGCAGTGCAGGACTCTATGGCTACACCTTC,12,NA,TRBJ1-2,NA,TRBV27
CASSPPSDQPQHF,TGTGCCAGCAGTCCCCCCTCAGATCAGCCCCAGCATTTT,13,NA,TRBJ1-5,NA,TRBV28
CASSEARSWTF,TGTGCCAGCAGTGAAGCGAGGAGTTGGACCTTC,11,NA,TRBJ1-2,NA,TRBV6-1
CAIRSLPGNEQFF,TGTGCCATCAGGAGCCTCCCGGGTAATGAGCAGTTCTTC,13,NA,TRBJ2-1,NA,TRBV10-3
CASSDSGKNTGELFF,TGTGCCAGTAGTGACAGCGGGAAGAACACCGGGGAGCTGTTTTTT,15,NA,TRBJ2-2,TRBD2,TRBV19
CASRPRTSQQETQYF,TGTGCCAGCAGACCCAGGACTAGCCAACAAGAGACCCAGTACTTC,15,once,TRBJ2-5,TRBD2,TRBV6-5
CASSVYSGNTGELFF,TGTGCCAGCAGCGTATACAGCGGAAACACCGGGGAGCTGTTTTTT,15,NA,TRBJ2-2,NA,TRBV9
CAISSTSGRYEQYF,TGTGCCATCAGTTCGACTAGCGGGAGATACGAGCAGTACTTC,14,NA,TRBJ2-7,TRBD2,TRBV10-3
CASSPFNGETQYF,TGCGCCAGCAGCCCCTTTAACGGGGAGACCCAGTACTTC,13,NA,TRBJ2-5,NA,TRBV4-1
CASSGSGYSNQPQHF,TGTGCCAGCAGCGGTTCGGGGTATAGCAATCAGCCCCAGCATTTT,15,NA,TRBJ1-5,NA,TRBV2
CASSNGTKSPGTQYF,TGTGCCAGCAGCAACGGGACTAAGTCTCCAGGGACGCAGTATTTT,15,NA,TRBJ2-3,TRBD2,TRBV5-4
CASSILAGGPSSYNEQFF,TGTGCCAGTAGTATACTAGCGGGAGGCCCAAGCTCCTACAATGAGCAGTTCTTC,18,NA,TRBJ2-1,TRBD2,TRBV19
CASRGWAQETQYF,TGTGCCAGTAGGGGGTGGGCCCAAGAGACCCAGTACTTC,13,NA,TRBJ2-5,NA,TRBV27
CASSLDSAGAYNEQFF,TGTGCCAGCAGCTTAGATTCAGCGGGAGCTTACAATGAGCAGTTCTTC,16,few,TRBJ2-1,TRBD2,TRBV7-9
CSVEETSGEYEQFF,TGCAGCGTTGAAGAGACTAGCGGGGAGTATGAGCAGTTCTTC,14,once,TRBJ2-1,TRBD2,TRBV29-1
CAWSRRPGQGPNTEAFF,TGTGCCTGGAGTCGCCGACCGGGACAGGGACCGAACACTGAAGCTTTCTTT,17,NA,TRBJ1-1,TRBD1,TRBV30
CASSQGGSSSYEQYF,TGTGCCAGCAGTCAGGGGGGTTCGAGCTCCTACGAGCAGTACTTC,15,NA,TRBJ2-7,NA,TRBV28
CASSLARALSYNEQFF,TGCGCCAGCAGCTTGGCGAGGGCGCTCTCCTACAATGAGCAGTTCTTC,16,NA,TRBJ2-1,NA,TRBV5-1
CAWSVLGATQETQYF,TGTGCCTGGAGTGTACTGGGGGCGACGCAAGAGACCCAGTACTTC,15,NA,TRBJ2-5,NA,TRBV30
CAISDRVNTGELFF,TGTGCCATCAGTGACAGGGTAAACACCGGGGAGCTGTTTTTT,14,NA,TRBJ2-2,NA,TRBV10-3
CASSSSGNYNEQFF,TGTGCCAGCAGCTCCAGCGGGAACTACAATGAGCAGTTCTTC,14,NA,TRBJ2-1,TRBD2,TRBV2
CASSGGLPYNEQFF,TGTGCCAGCAGCGGTGGACTCCCCTACAATGAGCAGTTCTTC,14,NA,TRBJ2-1,NA,TRBV9
CASSLAGQGGEQYF,TGCGCCAGCAGCTTGGCCGGTCAGGGCGGCGAGCAGTACTTC,14,NA,TRBJ2-7,NA,TRBV5-1
CASSLAPRDRDNGYTF,TGCGCCAGCAGCTTGGCGCCCCGGGACAGGGACAATGGCTACACCTTC,16,NA,TRBJ1-2,TRBD1,TRBV5-1
CASSRLAGPTDTQYF,TGTGCCAGCAGTCGACTAGCGGGACCCACAGATACGCAGTATTTT,15,NA,TRBJ2-3,TRBD2,TRBV28
CASGFGLSGTQETQYF,TGTGCTAGTGGTTTCGGCCTTAGCGGGACTCAAGAGACCCAGTACTTC,16,NA,TRBJ2-5,TRBD2,TRBV12-5
CASSAGQGINEQFF,TGTGCCAGCAGTGCCGGACAGGGGATTAATGAGCAGTTCTTC,14,NA,TRBJ2-1,TRBD1,TRBV6-1
CSSSLDLGGARAFF,TGTTCCAGCAGCTTAGACTTAGGGGGCGCGCGGGCTTTCTTT,14,NA,TRBJ1-1,TRBD1,TRBV7-9
CSARGATEAFF,TGCAGTGCTAGAGGGGCTACTGAAGCTTTCTTT,11,NA,TRBJ1-1,NA,TRBV20-1
CASSYSGRGRNGYTF,TGTGCCAGCAGTTACTCGGGCAGGGGTCGGAATGGCTACACCTTC,15,few,TRBJ1-2,NA,TRBV6-5
CASSYSGSMNTEAFF,TGTGCCAGCAGTTACTCGGGCTCCATGAACACTGAAGCTTTCTTT,15,NA,TRBJ1-1,NA,TRBV6-5
CASSLVRGVRTGGLVSYNEQFF,TGCGCCAGCAGCTTGGTGAGGGGGGTGAGGACAGGGGGTTTAGTATCCTACAATGAGCAGTTCTTC,22,NA,TRBJ2-1,TRBD1,TRBV5-1
CASSPGAGQQGIGYTF,TGTGCCAGCTCACCAGGGGCTGGTCAACAGGGAATAGGCTACACCTTC,16,once,TRBJ1-2,NA,TRBV18
CASSVGGNVNTIYF,TGTGCCAGCAGCGTAGGAGGGAATGTAAACACCATATATTTT,14,NA,TRBJ1-3,NA,TRBV9
CASSPYTTGSKNIQYF,TGTGCCAGCAGTCCGTATACGACAGGATCCAAAAACATTCAGTACTTC,16,NA,TRBJ2-4,NA,TRBV27
CASSLWPGQQETQYF,TGTGCCAGCAGCTTATGGCCGGGACAGCAAGAGACCCAGTACTTC,15,few,TRBJ2-5,TRBD1,TRBV7-2